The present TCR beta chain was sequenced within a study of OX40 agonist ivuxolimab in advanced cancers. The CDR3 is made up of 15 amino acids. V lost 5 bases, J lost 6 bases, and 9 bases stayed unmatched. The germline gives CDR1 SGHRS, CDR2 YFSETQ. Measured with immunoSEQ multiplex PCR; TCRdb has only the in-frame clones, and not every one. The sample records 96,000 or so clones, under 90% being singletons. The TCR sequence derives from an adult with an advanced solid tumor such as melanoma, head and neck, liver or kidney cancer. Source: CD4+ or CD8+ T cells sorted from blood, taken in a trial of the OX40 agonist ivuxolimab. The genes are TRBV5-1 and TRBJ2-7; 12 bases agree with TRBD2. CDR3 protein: CASRSLAGGKSEQYF. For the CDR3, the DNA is TGCGCCAGCAGGTCCCTAGCGGGAGGGAAGAGCGAGCAGTACTTC.